These 24 T cell receptor beta chains were sequenced from one sample in a study of T cell responses to AZD1222 COVID-19 vaccine. Here immunoSEQ multiplex PCR was the method, and the copy in TCRdb shows in-frame clones only, minus some. The sample consists of some 97,000 clones, roughly 86% of them appearing once. Sequences were derived from peripheral blood, sampled on day 0 of MenACWY control vaccination. The receptors here all came from an adult in good health.

The J gene is TRBJ2-3, the V gene TRBV5-5; the D call may be TRBD1 or TRBD2 (5 bases each). The germline CDR1 and CDR2 sequences are SGHKS and YYEKEE (reference sequence). With 4 bases removed from V and 6 bases from J, the gap between germline ends came to 12 bases. This CDR3 has 13 residues. The CDR3 is CASSLLWGDTQYF. For the CDR3, the DNA is TGTGCCAGCAGCCTCCTATGGGGGGATACGCAGTATTTT. The full variable domain, rest sourced from reference TRBV5-5 and TRBJ2-3, is DAGVTQSPTHLIKTRGQQVTLRCSPISGHKSVSWYQQVLGQGPQFIFQYYEKEERGRGNFPDRFSARQFPNYSSELNVNALLLGDSALYLCASSLLWGDTQYFGPGTRLTVL.

The genes are TRBV30 and TRBJ2-3; TRBD2 matches 10 bases. The germline V gene has CDR1 GTSNPN and CDR2 SVGIG (reference sequence). This CDR3 is 13 amino acids long. The J segment lost 9 bases and the V segment lost 5 bases, leaving 8 bases of the junction unmatched. CDR3 sequence (DNA): TGTGCCTGGGAAGCGGGAGGGAGAAGCACGCAGTATTTT. Encoded protein: CAWEAGGRSTQYF.

The chain recombines TRBV7-9 with TRBJ2-2; the D is unclear. The ends were cut back, 6 bases at V and 5 bases at J, with 19 bases in the middle. The CDR3 has 16 residues. Germline values: CDR1 SEHNR, CDR2 FQNEAQ (reference sequence). In DNA, the CDR3 is TGTGCCAGCAGTCGCGACCCGGGTCTCCGTACCGGGGAGCTGTTTTTT. It yields the protein CASSRDPGLRTGELFF.

With regard to this clone: In the same sample, other DNA sequences code for this CDR3. The chain recombines TRBV5-4 with TRBJ2-1; TRBD2 agrees at 13 bases. The CDR3 covers 15 residues. V was pared by 4 bases and J by 7 bases, with 5 bases of the junction left unmatched. From germline, CDR1 is SGHNT and CDR2 YYREEE (reference sequence). The CDR3 DNA reads TGTGCCAGCAGCAGGACTAGCGGGAGAGTAAATGAGCAGTTCTTC. Its translation: CASSRTSGRVNEQFF.

The chain couples TRBV19 to TRBJ1-2; 9 bases fit TRBD1. The CDR3 sequence is 14 residues long. The germline V gene has CDR1 LNHDA and CDR2 SQIVND (reference sequence). Unmatched junction bases numbered 9, after V lost 5 bases and J lost 8 bases. The CDR3 bases are TGTGCCAGTAGTCGTAAACAGGGGGCTGGCGGCTACACCTTC. Translated: CASSRKQGAGGYTF.

The chain employs TRBV9 and TRBJ2-6; D gene unclear. The germline V gene encodes CDR1 SGDLS and CDR2 YYNGEE. Trimming cost V 2 bases and J 0 bases, with 6 bases left between them. This CDR3 has 15 amino acids. The CDR3 region is CASSVGSSGANVLTF. The CDR3 DNA is TGTGCCAGCAGCGTCGGCAGCTCTGGGGCCAACGTCCTGACTTTC.

V usage is TRBV6-2 or TRBV6-3 and J usage is TRBJ2-2, with 12 bases lining up with TRBD2. J lost 6 bases, V lost 6 bases, and 11 bases had no gene match. The germline V gene has CDR1 MNHEY and CDR2 SVGEGT. This CDR3 comprises 17 residues. In nucleotides, the CDR3 is TGTGCCAGCAGCCCCCAGACTAGCGGGAGATCCGCCGGGGAGCTGTTTTTT. Residues: CASSPQTSGRSAGELFF.

The chain has TRBV18 and TRBJ1-4; 7 nucleotides match TRBD1. The CDR3 is 14 amino acids. CDR1 KGHSH and CDR2 LQKENI come from the germline V gene. V shed 7 bases and J 4 bases; nucleotides not matched to a gene: 6. The CDR3, as DNA: TGTGCCAGCTTGGGGACAGAATATAATGAAAAACTGTTTTTT. Its translation: CASLGTEYNEKLFF.

V is TRBV28 and J is TRBJ1-2, with 7 bases aligning to TRBD1. Germline CDR1 MDHEN, CDR2 SYDVKM. CDR3 length equals 14 residues. The junction had 10 bases not matched to a gene; V was cut back by 7 bases and J by 5 bases. The CDR3 here is CASKITGVAYGYTF. CDR3 sequence (DNA): TGTGCCAGCAAAATTACAGGGGTAGCATATGGCTACACCTTC.

The chain combines TRBV5-5 with TRBJ2-7; 9 positions match TRBD1. Germline CDR1 and CDR2: SGHKS and YYEKEE (reference sequence). The CDR3 has 15 residues. The V and J ends lost 0 bases and 3 bases, in that order; junction bases with no gene match: 4. The CDR3 nucleotides are TGTGCCAGCAGCTTGGCCCCGACAGGGGGCTACGAGCAGTACTTC. It encodes CASSLAPTGGYEQYF.

This chain connects TRBV19 to TRBJ1-2, with a tentative D call TRBD1 (5 bases). Germline V gives CDR1 LNHDA, CDR2 SQIVND (reference sequence). This CDR3 contains 12 residues. V gave up 7 bases and J gave up 5 bases, with 11 bases separating them. The CDR3 here is CASKGRRYGYTF. As DNA, the CDR3 is TGTGCCAGTAAGGGACGGAGGTATGGCTACACCTTC. Complete variable domain (other parts from reference TRBV19 and TRBJ1-2): DGGITQSPKYLFRKEGQNVTLSCEQNLNHDAMYWYRQDPGQGLRLIYYSQIVNDFQKGDIAEGYSVSREKKESFPLTVTSAQKNPTAFYLCASKGRRYGYTFGSGTRLTVV.

The chain recombines TRBV2 with TRBJ1-4; 7 bases agree with TRBD1. Germline V gene sequence: CDR1 SNHLY, CDR2 FYNNEI. J lost 4 bases, V lost 3 bases, and 5 bases had no gene match. The CDR3 contains 15 residues. The CDR3 spells CASSDRGQVNEKLFF. The CDR3 DNA is TGTGCCAGCAGTGATAGGGGGCAGGTTAATGAAAAACTGTTTTTT.

V usage is TRBV6-1 and J usage is TRBJ1-2; TRBD1 aligns across 12 bases. The CDR3 loop spans 14 amino acids. Trimming at V came to 3 bases and at J to 7 bases, leaving 3 bases not matched to a gene. Per germline, CDR1 MNHNS and CDR2 SASEGT. The CDR3, as DNA: TGTGCCAGCAGTGACCCGGGACAGGGGGCTGGCTACACCTTC. Translated: CASSDPGQGAGYTF.

In the case of this clone: Other DNA sequences of this sample code for an identical CDR3. Here the CDR3 DNA reads TGTGCTAGTGGTTTTGGACTAGCGGGGAACAATGAGCAGTTCTTC. This sequence encodes CASGFGLAGNNEQFF. This chain connects TRBV12-5 to TRBJ2-1; 12 positions match TRBD2. This CDR3 has 15 amino acids. CDR1 and CDR2 (germline): LGHNT, FRNRAP. V shed 3 bases, J shed 5 bases, and the junction held 2 bases outside the gene matches.

The V call is TRBV9, the J call TRBJ1-5; tentatively, D is TRBD1 (6 bases). The germline V gene encodes CDR1 SGDLS and CDR2 YYNGEE. CDR3 length: 18 residues. Trimming left V 0 bases short and J 4 bases short, with 20 bases between. In DNA form, the CDR3 reads TGTGCCAGCAGCGTAGGAGGTCAGGGGAGATCTTTAAATCAGCCCCAGCATTTT. As protein: CASSVGGQGRSLNQPQHF.

This clone showed up just once. V is TRBV6-2 or TRBV6-3 and J is TRBJ2-1, with 11 nucleotides matching TRBD2. The CDR3 consists of 15 residues. Trimming at V came to 4 bases and at J to 15 bases, leaving 14 bases not matched to a gene. Germline values: CDR1 MNHEY, CDR2 SVGEGT. The CDR3 reads CASSSPAQTSGEAFF. The DNA of the CDR3 is TGTGCCAGCAGTTCGCCCGCCCAGACTAGCGGGGAGGCGTTCTTC.

The CDR3 DNA sequence: TGTGCCAGCAGGTCAGGGGGAATGAACACTGAAGCTTTCTTT. Translating it yields CASRSGGMNTEAFF. This chain joins TRBV27 and TRBJ1-1; TRBD1 aligns across 7 bases. The CDR3 totals 14 residues. Germline V gives CDR1 MNHEY, CDR2 SMNVEV (reference sequence). The ends lost 6 bases at V and 0 bases at J; junction bases unmatched: 4.

This chain uses TRBV12-2 with TRBJ1-5. TRBV12-2 represents a pseudogene. This CDR3 region has 14 residues. For the CDR3, the DNA is TGTGCAAGTCGCTGCAGGGAGGGGAATCAGCCCCAGCATTTT. Protein: CASRCREGNQPQHF.

This sequence joins TRBV30 and TRBJ1-5; D is ambiguous. The CDR3 is 13 residues long. Germline V gene data show CDR1 as GTSNPN and CDR2 as SVGIG (reference sequence). Deletions cut 3 bases from V and 6 bases from J, with 12 bases between. The CDR3, as DNA: TGTGCCTGGAGAAACGGGGAGGGTCAGCCCCAGCATTTT. Its protein product is CAWRNGEGQPQHF.

The rearrangement joins TRBV25-1 to TRBJ2-5; D is uncertain. Trimming shortened V by 5 bases and J by 2 bases, and 9 bases separated the two germline ends. CDR3 length: 13 amino acids. The germline CDR1 and CDR2 sequences are MGHDK and SYGVNS. Here the CDR3 DNA reads TGTGCCAGCAGTTGGGTTCGGCAAGAGACCCAGTACTTC. This gives the protein CASSWVRQETQYF. The full variable domain, its missing parts supplied by reference TRBV25-1 and TRBJ2-5, is EADIYQTPRYLVIGTGKKITLECSQTMGHDKMYWYQQDPGMELHLIHYSYGVNSTEKGDLSSESTVSRIRTEHFPLTLESARPSHTSQYLCASSWVRQETQYFGPGTRLLVL.

The chain couples TRBV19 to TRBJ2-5; D gene unclear. In germline, CDR1 is LNHDA, CDR2 SQIVND (reference sequence). The CDR3 totals 14 residues. Trimming took off 5 bases at V and 2 bases at J, with 12 bases between the two ends. This chain's CDR3 is CASSPRFGQETQYF. CDR3 DNA: TGTGCCAGTAGTCCCCGGTTTGGGCAAGAGACCCAGTACTTC.

The V and J genes are TRBV30 and TRBJ2-7; D is perhaps TRBD1 or TRBD2 (5 bases each). This CDR3 has 13 amino acids. V lost 2 bases to trimming and J lost 13 bases, with 21 bases between them. Germline CDR1 and CDR2: GTSNPN and SVGIG (reference sequence). The DNA of the CDR3 is TGTGCCTGGAGTCCCCCCGGGACCCAACTCCTATACTTC. Encoded protein: CAWSPPGTQLLYF.

J is TRBJ1-5 and V is TRBV19, with D unresolved. The CDR3 spans 12 residues. Trimming pared 3 bases from V and 7 bases from J, leaving 7 bases between. CDR1 LNHDA and CDR2 SQIVND come from the germline V gene (reference sequence). CDR3 sequence reads: CASSILDQPQHF. CDR3 sequence (DNA): TGTGCCAGTAGTATTTTAGACCAGCCCCAGCATTTT.

The V gene is TRBV5-3, the J gene TRBJ1-1; D not resolved. TRBV5-3 is labeled an ORF, and its function is uncertain. The V gene lost 2 bases and the J gene lost 1 base, with 18 bases spanning the gap. The CDR3 is 17 residues long. In DNA, the CDR3 is TGTGCCAGAAGCTTAAGGCCGGGAAGGACGTCGAACACTGAAGCTTTCTTT. Protein product: CARSLRPGRTSNTEAFF.